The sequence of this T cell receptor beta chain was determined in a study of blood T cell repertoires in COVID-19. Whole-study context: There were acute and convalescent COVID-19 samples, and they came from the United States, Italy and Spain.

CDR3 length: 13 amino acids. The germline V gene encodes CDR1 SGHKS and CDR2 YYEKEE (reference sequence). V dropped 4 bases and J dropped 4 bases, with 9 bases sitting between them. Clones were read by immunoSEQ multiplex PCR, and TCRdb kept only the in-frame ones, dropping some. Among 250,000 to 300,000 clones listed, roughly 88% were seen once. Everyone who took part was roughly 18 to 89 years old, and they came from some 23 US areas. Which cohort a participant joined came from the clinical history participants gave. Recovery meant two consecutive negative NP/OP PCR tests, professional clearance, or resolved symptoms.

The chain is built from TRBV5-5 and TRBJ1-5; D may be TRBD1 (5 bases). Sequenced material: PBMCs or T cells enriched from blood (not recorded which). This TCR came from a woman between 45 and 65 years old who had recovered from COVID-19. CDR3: CASSLQENQPQHF. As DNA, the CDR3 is TGTGCCAGCAGCCTACAGGAGAATCAGCCCCAGCATTTT.